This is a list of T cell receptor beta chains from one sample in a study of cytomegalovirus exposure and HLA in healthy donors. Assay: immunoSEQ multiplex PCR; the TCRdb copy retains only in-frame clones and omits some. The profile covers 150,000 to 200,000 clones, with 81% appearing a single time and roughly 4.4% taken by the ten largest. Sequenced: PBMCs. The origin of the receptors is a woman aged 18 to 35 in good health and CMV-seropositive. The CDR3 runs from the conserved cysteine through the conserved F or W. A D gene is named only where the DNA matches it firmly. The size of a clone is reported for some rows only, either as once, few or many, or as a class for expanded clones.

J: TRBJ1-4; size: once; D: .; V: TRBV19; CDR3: CASSIQGMRNEKLFF; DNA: TGTGCCAGTAGTATACAGGGTATGAGGAATGAAAAACTGTTTTTT
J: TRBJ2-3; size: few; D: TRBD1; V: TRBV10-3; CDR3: CAISLLGQGTDTQYF; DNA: TGTGCCATCAGCCTCCTTGGACAGGGCACAGATACGCAGTATTTT
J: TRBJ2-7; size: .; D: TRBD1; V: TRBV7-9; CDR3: CASSSVTGGIYEQYF; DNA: TGTGCCAGCAGCTCGGTGACAGGGGGCATCTACGAGCAGTACTTC
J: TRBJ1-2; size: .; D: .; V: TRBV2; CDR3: CASSPRVNYGYTF; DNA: TGTGCCAGCAGCCCCAGGGTTAACTATGGCTACACCTTC
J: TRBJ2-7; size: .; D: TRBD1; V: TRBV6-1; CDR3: CASSEWTGPYEQYF; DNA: TGTGCCAGCAGTGAGTGGACAGGACCCTACGAGCAGTACTTC
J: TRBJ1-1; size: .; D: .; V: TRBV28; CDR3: CASSFNDRKNTEAFF; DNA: TGTGCCAGCAGTTTTAATGACAGGAAGAACACTGAAGCTTTCTTT
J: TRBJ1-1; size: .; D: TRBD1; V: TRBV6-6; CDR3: CASSYFQGAGTEAFF; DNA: TGTGCCAGCAGTTACTTCCAGGGGGCTGGCACTGAAGCTTTCTTT
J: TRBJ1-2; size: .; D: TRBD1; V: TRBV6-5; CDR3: CASRFRDRGNYGYTF; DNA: TGTGCCAGCAGATTCCGTGACAGGGGGAACTATGGCTACACCTTC
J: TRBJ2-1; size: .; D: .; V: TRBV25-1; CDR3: CASSDEGGWLYNEQFF; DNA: TGTGCCAGCAGTGACGAGGGCGGATGGCTGTACAATGAGCAGTTCTTC
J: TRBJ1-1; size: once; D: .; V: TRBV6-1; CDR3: CASSGGGTEAFF; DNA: TGTGCCAGCAGTGGAGGGGGTACTGAAGCTTTCTTT
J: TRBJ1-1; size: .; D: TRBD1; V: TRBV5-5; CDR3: CASSHDRGAFF; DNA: TGTGCCAGCAGTCACGACAGGGGCGCTTTCTTT
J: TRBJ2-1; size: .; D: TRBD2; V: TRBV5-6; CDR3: CASSLVGGVLNEQFF; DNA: TGTGCCAGCAGCTTGGTTGGGGGGGTCTTGAATGAGCAGTTCTTC
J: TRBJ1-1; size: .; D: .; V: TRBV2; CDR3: CASSGRRVTEAFF; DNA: TGTGCCAGCAGTGGGCGCAGGGTAACTGAAGCTTTCTTT
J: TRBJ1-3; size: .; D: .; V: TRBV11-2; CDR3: CASSWGTRLSGNTIYF; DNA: TGTGCCAGCAGCTGGGGGACTAGGTTGTCTGGAAACACCATATATTTT
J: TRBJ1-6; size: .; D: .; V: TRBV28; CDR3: CATRQAAYNSPLHF; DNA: TGTGCCACCCGACAGGCCGCCTATAATTCACCCCTCCACTTT
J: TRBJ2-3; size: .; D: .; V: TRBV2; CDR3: CASRAQSTDTQYF; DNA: TGTGCCAGCAGGGCCCAAAGCACAGATACGCAGTATTTT
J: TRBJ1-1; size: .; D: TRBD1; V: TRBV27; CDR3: CASTGQGQAFF; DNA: TGTGCCAGCACCGGACAGGGGCAAGCTTTCTTT
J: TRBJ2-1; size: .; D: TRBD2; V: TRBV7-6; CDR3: CASSLLLAGGANEQFF; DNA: TGTGCCAGCAGCTTACTCCTAGCGGGGGGGGCGAATGAGCAGTTCTTC
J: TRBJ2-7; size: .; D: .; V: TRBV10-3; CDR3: CAVSADSLSSYEQYF; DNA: TGTGCCGTCAGTGCCGACTCACTTAGCTCCTACGAGCAGTACTTC
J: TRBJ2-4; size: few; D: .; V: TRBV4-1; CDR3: CASSQGGNLAKNIQYF; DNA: TGCGCCAGCAGCCAAGGAGGGAACTTAGCCAAAAACATTCAGTACTTC
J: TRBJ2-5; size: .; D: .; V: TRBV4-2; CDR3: CASSQEAHVLAEETQYF; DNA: TGTGCCAGCAGCCAAGAGGCTCATGTGCTAGCTGAAGAGACCCAGTACTTC
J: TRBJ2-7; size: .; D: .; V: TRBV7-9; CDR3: CSSSFTGGGEQYF; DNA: TGTTCCAGCAGCTTTACCGGTGGTGGCGAGCAGTACTTC
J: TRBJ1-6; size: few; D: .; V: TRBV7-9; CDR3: CASSLPGRLRDNSPLHF; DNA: TGTGCCAGCAGCTTGCCTGGGAGACTCCGCGATAATTCACCCCTCCACTTT
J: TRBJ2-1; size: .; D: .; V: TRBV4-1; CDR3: CASSQAIARVSSYNEQFF; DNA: TGCGCCAGCAGCCAAGCTATCGCTCGGGTGAGCTCCTACAATGAGCAGTTCTTC
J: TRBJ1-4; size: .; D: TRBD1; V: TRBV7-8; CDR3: CASNQGDRGEKLFF; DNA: TGTGCCAGCAACCAAGGAGACAGGGGCGAAAAACTGTTTTTT
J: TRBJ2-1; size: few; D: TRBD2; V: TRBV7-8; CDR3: CASSRYGTSGGGRYNEQFF; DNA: TGTGCCAGCAGCCGCTACGGGACTAGCGGGGGGGGTCGGTACAATGAGCAGTTCTTC
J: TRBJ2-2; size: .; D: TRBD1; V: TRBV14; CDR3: CASSQAWDRGEVTGELFF; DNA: TGTGCCAGCAGCCAAGCTTGGGACAGGGGAGAGGTCACCGGGGAGCTGTTTTTT
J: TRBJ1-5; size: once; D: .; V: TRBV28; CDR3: CASSLRSQGRQPQHF; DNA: TGTGCCAGCAGTTTAAGATCTCAGGGAAGGCAGCCCCAGCATTTT
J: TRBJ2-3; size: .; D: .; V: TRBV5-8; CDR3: CASSPGSSVRDTQYF; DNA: TGTGCCAGCAGCCCAGGCTCGTCGGTTCGAGATACGCAGTATTTT
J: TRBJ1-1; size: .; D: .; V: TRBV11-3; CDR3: CASSFRDSTEAFF; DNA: TGTGCCAGCAGCTTTAGAGATTCTACTGAAGCTTTCTTT
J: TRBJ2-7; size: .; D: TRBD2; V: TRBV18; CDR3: CASSLAGGDSYEQYF; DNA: TGTGCCAGCTCGTTAGCGGGGGGAGACTCCTACGAGCAGTACTTC
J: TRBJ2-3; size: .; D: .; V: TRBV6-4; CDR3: CASSQTLGADTQYF; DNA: TGTGCCAGCAGTCAAACATTAGGGGCCGATACGCAGTATTTT
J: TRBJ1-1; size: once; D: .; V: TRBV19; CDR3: CASSSGAYTEAFF; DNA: TGTGCCAGTAGTTCTGGGGCCTACACTGAAGCTTTCTTT
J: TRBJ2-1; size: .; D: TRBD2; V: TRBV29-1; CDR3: CSVDSLVAGVYYNEQFF; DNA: TGCAGCGTCGATTCACTGGTAGCGGGGGTCTACTACAATGAGCAGTTCTTC
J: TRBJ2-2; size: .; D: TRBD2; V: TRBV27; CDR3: CASSLEGTSGGTGELFF; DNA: TGTGCCAGCAGTTTAGAGGGGACTAGCGGGGGAACCGGGGAGCTGTTTTTT
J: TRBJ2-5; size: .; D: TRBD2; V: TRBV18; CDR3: CASSPRTSGQETQYF; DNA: TGTGCCAGCTCACCTCGGACTAGCGGGCAAGAGACCCAGTACTTC
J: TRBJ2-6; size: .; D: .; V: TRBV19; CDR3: CASSNRAIGANVLTF; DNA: TGTGCCAGTAGTAACAGGGCCATTGGGGCCAACGTCCTGACTTTC
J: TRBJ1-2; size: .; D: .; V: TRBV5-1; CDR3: CASSLALSSGYGYTF; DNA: TGCGCCAGCAGCTTGGCCCTTAGCTCGGGCTATGGCTACACCTTC
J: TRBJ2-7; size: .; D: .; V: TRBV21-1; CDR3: CASTEAGIAYEQYF; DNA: TGTGCCAGCACTGAAGCGGGGATCGCCTACGAGCAGTACTTC
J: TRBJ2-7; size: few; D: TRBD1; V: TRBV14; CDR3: CASSLNRGLAYEQYF; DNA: TGTGCCAGCAGCCTCAACAGGGGGTTGGCCTACGAGCAGTACTTC
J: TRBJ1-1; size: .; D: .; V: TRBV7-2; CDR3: CASSSTSLAGEAFF; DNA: TGTGCCAGCAGCTCCACCTCCTTGGCGGGTGAAGCTTTCTTT
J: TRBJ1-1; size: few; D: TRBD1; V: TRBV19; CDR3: CASSIIAAGGTGGTEAFF; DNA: TGTGCCAGTAGTATAATTGCCGCCGGTGGGACAGGGGGCACTGAAGCTTTCTTT
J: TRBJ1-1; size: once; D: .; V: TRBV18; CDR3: CASSETGNTEAFF; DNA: TGTGCCAGCTCAGAGACGGGTAACACTGAAGCTTTCTTT
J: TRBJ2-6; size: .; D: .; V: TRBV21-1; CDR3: CASSKYNRVTGANVLTF; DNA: TGTGCCAGCAGCAAATATAACAGGGTCACTGGGGCCAACGTCCTGACTTTC
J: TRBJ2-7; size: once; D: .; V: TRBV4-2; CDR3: CASSPRLAYEQYF; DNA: TGTGCCAGCAGCCCCCGACTAGCCTACGAGCAGTACTTC
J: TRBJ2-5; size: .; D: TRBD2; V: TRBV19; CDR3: CASSPWGGGSNQETQYF; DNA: TGTGCCAGTAGCCCCTGGGGGGGAGGCTCAAACCAAGAGACCCAGTACTTC
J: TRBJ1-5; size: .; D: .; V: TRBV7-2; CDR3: CASGGNQPQHF; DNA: TGTGCCAGCGGAGGGAATCAGCCCCAGCATTTT
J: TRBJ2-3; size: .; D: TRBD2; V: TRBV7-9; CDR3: CASSFPTSGVNLTDTQYF; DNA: TGTGCCAGCAGCTTTCCGACTAGCGGGGTGAACCTCACAGATACGCAGTATTTT
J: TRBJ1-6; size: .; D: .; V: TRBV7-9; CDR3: CASSYRGATDNSPLHF; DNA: TGTGCCAGCAGCTACCGGGGGGCGACCGATAATTCACCCCTCCACTTT
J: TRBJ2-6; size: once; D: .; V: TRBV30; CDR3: CAWRKGAGANVLTF; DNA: TGTGCCTGGAGAAAAGGGGCTGGGGCCAACGTCCTGACTTTC
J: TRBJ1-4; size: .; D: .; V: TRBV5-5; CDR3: CASSLEGVREGKKLFF; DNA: TGTGCCAGCAGCTTGGAAGGGGTCAGGGAAGGGAAAAAACTGTTTTTT
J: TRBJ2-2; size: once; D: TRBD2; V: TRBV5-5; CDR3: CASSIPSGGSGELFF; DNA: TGTGCCAGCAGCATACCTAGCGGGGGGTCCGGGGAGCTGTTTTTT
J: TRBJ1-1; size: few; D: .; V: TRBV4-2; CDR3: CASSPFEQGRKTEAFF; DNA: TGTGCCAGCAGCCCGTTTGAACAGGGAAGGAAAACTGAAGCTTTCTTT
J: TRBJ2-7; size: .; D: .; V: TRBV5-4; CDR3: CASSPTGTGLYEQYF; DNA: TGTGCCAGCAGCCCAACGGGAACGGGCCTATACGAGCAGTACTTC
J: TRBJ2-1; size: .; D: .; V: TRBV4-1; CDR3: CASSQAALELRNEQFF; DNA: TGCGCCAGCAGCCAAGCCGCCTTGGAGTTAAGGAATGAGCAGTTCTTC